This T cell receptor (beta chain) derives from a study of blood T cell repertoires in COVID-19. Background on the study: PBMCs, B-cell-depleted T cells, or T cells were the source of the cDNA or gDNA that made up the material.

Original handling: Estimation of nucleated cell counts relied on the amplification of reference gene primers. Profiling relied on immunoSEQ multiplex PCR, and the TCRdb table lists in-frame clones only, not all of them. The D gene and trimming were derived from the DNA, and the V and J assignments and clone size from that table. The sample gives roughly 340,000 clones, about 89% of which show up once; under 6.5% is in the top ten. The ends lost 4 bases at V and 2 bases at J; junction bases unmatched: 8. CDR1 is SGHRS, CDR2 YFSETQ, per germline. The CDR3 runs to 16 residues. Sample: peripheral blood. The receptor comes from a woman aged 45-65 years with COVID-19, enrolled during active disease. The chain combines TRBV5-1 with TRBJ2-5, with 10 bases matching TRBD2. CDR3 nucleotide sequence: TGCGCCAGCAGCATGGGACTAGCGATAACTCAAGAGACCCAGTACTTC. Protein: CASSMGLAITQETQYF.